A single sample is the source of the 4 T cell receptor beta chains below, sequenced in a study of regulatory T cells. The study, taken as a whole, reports: Hydrophobic residues at CDR3 positions 6 and 7 were enriched in conventional CD4+ T cells of CD3G-deficient patients.

These receptors have no known antigen. Primers: 52 TRBV forward and 13 TRBJ reverse. Sequencing was performed with immunoSEQ multiplex PCR; in TCRdb, only in-frame clones are kept and a portion is missing. The sample yields approximately 40,000 clones, around 91% seen once. Sequencing was performed on conventional CD4+ T cells sorted from blood. The receptor set was obtained from a person aged 18 to 30 with CD3G deficiency.

In its sample, this clone was seen once. The J gene is TRBJ1-2, the V gene TRBV5-1; a weak D match, TRBD1 (5 bases). CDR1 SGHRS and CDR2 YFSETQ come from the germline V gene. The V end lost 2 bases, the J end lost 4 bases, and 9 bases lay between the germline ends. The CDR3 length is 13 residues. CDR3 in DNA: TGCGCCAGCAGCTTCGGGGGTCGCTATGGCTACACCTTC. Protein sequence: CASSFGGRYGYTF.

The chain has TRBV6-1 and TRBJ2-7; 7 positions agree with TRBD1. The CDR3 has 13 amino acids. The germline V gene encodes CDR1 MNHNS and CDR2 SASEGT. The ends lost 8 bases at V and 5 bases at J; junction bases unmatched: 9. The CDR3 here is CASCLTGVNEQYF. CDR3 DNA: TGTGCCAGCTGCCTAACAGGGGTCAACGAGCAGTACTTC.

This clone was seen only once. This chain joins TRBV5-1 and TRBJ1-1; D is undetermined. Germline CDR1 is SGHRS and CDR2 is YFSETQ. The CDR3 covers 14 residues. Trimming took off 4 bases at V and 0 bases at J, with 10 bases between the two ends. The CDR3 is CASSLDGLNTEAFF. CDR3 nucleotides: TGCGCCAGCAGCCTGGACGGATTGAACACTGAAGCTTTCTTT.

The chain is built from TRBV7-2 and TRBJ2-7; no clear D. The germline V gene has CDR1 SGHTA and CDR2 FQGNSA. This CDR3 comprises 14 residues. V dropped 2 bases and J dropped 6 bases, with 14 bases sitting between them. CDR3 nucleotide sequence: TGTGCCAGCAGCTTAACCCGAAGTAGTAGCGAGCAGTACTTC. Translated, it gives CASSLTRSSSEQYF. Full variable domain (remainder filled in from reference TRBV7-2 and TRBJ2-7): GAGVSQSPSNKVTEKGKDVELRCDPISGHTALYWYRQSLGQGLEFLIYFQGNSAPDKSGLPSDRFSAERTGGSVSTLTIQRTQQEDSAVYLCASSLTRSSSEQYFGPGTRLTVT.